A single sample gave rise to the 25 T cell receptor beta chains below, sequenced in a study of blood T cell repertoires in COVID-19. Here immunoSEQ multiplex PCR was the method, and the copy in TCRdb shows in-frame clones only, minus some. Of about 380,000 clones listed, more than 70% are singletons. Sequenced: peripheral blood. All receptors derive from a man aged 40-49 years with acute or convalescent COVID-19.

The J gene is TRBJ1-2, the V gene TRBV2; 8 nucleotides line up with TRBD1. Trimming cost V 3 bases and J 8 bases; bases outside gene matches: 11. From germline, CDR1 is SNHLY and CDR2 FYNNEI. The CDR3 length is 15 residues. The CDR3 nucleotides read TGTGCCAGCAGTGAGGACAGGGCCCTCCCCGTCGGCTACACCTTC. This codes for CASSEDRALPVGYTF.

The gene calls are TRBV28 and TRBJ2-3, with TRBD1 matching over 8 bases. The CDR3 is 15 residues long. Germline trimming cut 5 bases from V and 5 bases from J; bases unmatched to any gene: 9. The germline gives CDR1 MDHEN, CDR2 SYDVKM. The CDR3: CASSRIDRGGDTQYF. The CDR3 bases are TGTGCCAGCAGTCGGATTGACAGGGGTGGAGATACGCAGTATTTT.

The chain couples TRBV7-3 to TRBJ2-7; D is perhaps TRBD2 (6 bases). V was clipped by 1 base and J by 2 bases, with 12 bases between them. Germline values: CDR1 SGHTA, CDR2 FQGTGA. The CDR3 is 15 amino acids. Written as DNA, the CDR3 is TGTGCCAGCAGCTTAAGGGCGGGACCAACCTACGAGCAGTACTTC. Its protein is CASSLRAGPTYEQYF. The full variable domain, rest sourced from reference TRBV7-3 and TRBJ2-7, is GAGVSQTPSNKVTEKGKYVELRCDPISGHTALYWYRQSLGQGPEFLIYFQGTGAADDSGLPNDRFFAVRPEGSVSTLKIQRTERGDSAVYLCASSLRAGPTYEQYFGPGTRLTVT.

The genes are TRBV19 and TRBJ1-2; TRBD1 matches 7 bases. Germline trimming cut 3 bases from V and 2 bases from J; bases unmatched to any gene: 3. The germline gives CDR1 LNHDA, CDR2 SQIVND (reference sequence). The CDR3 length is 14 residues. CDR3 sequence reads: CASSIGTENYGYTF. The CDR3 DNA sequence: TGTGCCAGTAGTATCGGGACAGAAAACTATGGCTACACCTTC.

V usage is TRBV19 and J usage is TRBJ1-1; D uncertain. Germline CDR1 and CDR2: LNHDA and SQIVND (reference sequence). CDR3 length: 13 amino acids. V lost 7 bases and J lost 8, with 17 bases in between. This CDR3 is CASKRPQEGEAFF. The CDR3 nucleotides read TGTGCCAGTAAGCGGCCGCAAGAGGGCGAAGCTTTCTTT.

J is TRBJ2-7 and V is TRBV27, with D hard to call. CDR3 length: 13 amino acids. V was trimmed by 0 bases and J by 4 bases, leaving 7 bases between them. Germline CDR1 reads MNHEY; CDR2 reads SMNVEV (reference sequence). The CDR3 loop is CASSLSIEYEQYF. The CDR3 DNA reads TGTGCCAGCAGTTTATCGATTGAGTACGAGCAGTACTTC.

V gene TRBV5-5 combines with J gene TRBJ2-2; D is unresolved. Trimming took off 0 bases at V and 6 bases at J, with 9 bases between the two ends. The germline gives CDR1 SGHKS, CDR2 YYEKEE (reference sequence). This CDR3 has 14 amino acids. The CDR3 bases are TGTGCCAGCAGCTTGGATCTGAGGTCCGGGGAGCTGTTTTTT. As protein: CASSLDLRSGELFF.

The chain is built from TRBV24-1 and TRBJ2-3, with 11 bases lining up with TRBD1. This CDR3 is 18 amino acids long. After removal of 0 bases from V and 8 bases from J, the junction contained 12 bases not matched to a gene. From germline, CDR1 is KGHDR and CDR2 SFDVKD. In DNA form, the CDR3 reads TGTGCCACCAGTGATTTGCAGTCGGGACAGGGGGTCATCGGTACGCAGTATTTT. Translating gives CATSDLQSGQGVIGTQYF.

This chain connects TRBV2 to TRBJ1-5, with D perhaps matching TRBD1 (5 bases). This CDR3 is 13 amino acids long. The V end was cut by 8 bases, the J end by 4 bases, with 12 bases between. Germline values: CDR1 SNHLY, CDR2 FYNNEI. The CDR3 sequence: CASGREGNQPQHF. The DNA of the CDR3 is TGTGCCAGCGGCAGGGAGGGGAATCAGCCCCAGCATTTT.

V gene TRBV14 combines with J gene TRBJ1-2, with D hard to call. The germline CDR1 and CDR2 sequences are SGHDN and FVKESK. This CDR3 spans 13 amino acids. The V end lost 1 base, the J end lost 3 bases, and 6 bases lay between the germline ends. DNA for the CDR3: TGTGCCAGCAGCCAAGTCGGGTACTATGGCTACACCTTC. This translates into CASSQVGYYGYTF.

This chain links TRBV7-8 with TRBJ2-1; the D is unclear. CDR1 and CDR2 (germline): SGHVS, FQNEAQ. The CDR3 consists of 13 residues. V was pared by 2 bases and J by 2 bases, with 4 bases between. The chain's CDR3 is CASSLLAYNEQFF. DNA of the CDR3: TGTGCCAGCAGCTTACTAGCCTACAATGAGCAGTTCTTC.

The rearrangement uses TRBV2 and TRBJ1-2, with TRBD1 matching 8 bases. The V and J ends lost 11 bases and 7 bases, in that order; junction bases with no gene match: 9. CDR3 size: 12 residues. Per germline, CDR1 SNHLY and CDR2 FYNNEI. CDR3 residues: CAGGQEIGGYTF. As DNA, the CDR3 is TGTGCCGGGGGACAGGAGATTGGTGGCTACACCTTC.

In DNA, the CDR3 is TGTGCCAGCAGCAGAGGGAATAGCAATCAGCCCCAGCATTTT. Translated: CASSRGNSNQPQHF. The genes are TRBV6-5 and TRBJ1-5, with D unresolved. V shed 6 bases and J shed 0 bases, with 9 bases lying between them. The CDR3 loop spans 14 amino acids. Germline CDR1 is MNHEY and CDR2 is SVGAGI.

DNA of the CDR3: TGTGCCAGCAGGAGCGGACAGGGGAATCAGCCCCAGCATTTT. It encodes CASRSGQGNQPQHF. V gene TRBV6-5 combines with J gene TRBJ1-5; 9 bases agree with TRBD1. The CDR3 loop spans 14 amino acids. V shed 6 bases and J 4 bases; nucleotides not matched to a gene: 4. CDR1 is MNHEY, CDR2 SVGAGI, per germline.

This chain uses TRBV30 with TRBJ1-2; no firm D call. The ends were cut back, 1 base at V and 3 bases at J, with 9 bases in the middle. Looked up from germline, CDR1 is GTSNPN and CDR2 is SVGIG (reference sequence). The CDR3 loop spans 13 amino acids. DNA of the CDR3: TGTGCCTGGAGTGCACAGCCCGACTATGGCTACACCTTC. Its translation: CAWSAQPDYGYTF.

This sequence joins TRBV5-5 and TRBJ2-1; 7 nucleotides line up with TRBD2. The ends lost 2 bases at V and 0 bases at J; junction bases unmatched: 11. Germline V gene sequence: CDR1 SGHKS, CDR2 YYEKEE (reference sequence). The CDR3 loop spans 18 amino acids. CDR3 DNA: TGTGCCAGCAGCTTCGCTAGCGGACCAAGGAGCTCCTACAATGAGCAGTTCTTC. It is translated as CASSFASGPRSSYNEQFF.

V is TRBV10-3 and J is TRBJ1-5, with TRBD1 matching 9 bases. V was clipped by 6 bases and J by 6 bases; unmatched bases: 3. Germline values: CDR1 ENHRY, CDR2 SYGVKD. CDR3 length: 13 amino acids. CDR3 coding DNA: TGTGCCATCAGGGGACAGGGTGTTCAGCCCCAGCATTTT. Translated, it gives CAIRGQGVQPQHF.

This sequence joins TRBV29-1 and TRBJ2-7, with 8 bases identical to TRBD1. V lost 5 bases, J lost 2 bases, and 5 bases stayed unmatched. Germline CDR1 is SQVTM and CDR2 is ANQGSEA. The CDR3 runs 13 residues. CDR3 nucleotides: TGCAGCGTTACCGGGACAGGAGCCTACGAGCAGTACTTC. It is translated as CSVTGTGAYEQYF.

The chain couples TRBV19 to TRBJ1-2; D ambiguous. V lost 0 bases to trimming and J lost 8 bases, with 16 bases between them. Germline V CDR1 and CDR2: LNHDA, SQIVND (reference sequence). CDR3 size: 15 residues. The CDR3 protein is CASSIDTGSTDGYTF. The CDR3 DNA reads as TGTGCCAGTAGTATAGATACCGGGAGCACCGACGGCTACACCTTC. Drawing the rest from reference TRBV19 and TRBJ1-2, the complete variable domain is DGGITQSPKYLFRKEGQNVTLSCEQNLNHDAMYWYRQDPGQGLRLIYYSQIVNDFQKGDIAEGYSVSREKKESFPLTVTSAQKNPTAFYLCASSIDTGSTDGYTFGSGTRLTVV.

The V call is TRBV19, the J call TRBJ2-3; weak D call: TRBD2 (6 bases). Between the trimmed V and J ends, which lost 4 bases and 6 bases, there was a span of 20 bases. The CDR3 totals 16 residues. Per the germline V gene, CDR1 is LNHDA and CDR2 is SQIVND (reference sequence). The CDR3 sequence: CASSTGGDRRYDTQYF. DNA of the CDR3: TGTGCCAGTAGTACCGGGGGAGATAGGAGGTATGATACGCAGTATTTT.

The chain couples TRBV3-1 (or the pseudogene TRBV3-2) to TRBJ1-1; the D gene is possibly TRBD1 (5 bases). The germline gives CDR1 LGHDT, CDR2 YNNKEL (reference sequence). Between the trimmed V and J ends, which lost 2 bases and 1 base, there was a span of 11 bases. The length of the CDR3 is 15 residues. The CDR3 here is CASSQLPGGNTEAFF. CDR3 bases: TGTGCCAGCAGCCAACTGCCCGGGGGGAACACTGAAGCTTTCTTT.

The V call is TRBV30, the J call TRBJ1-6, with D possibly TRBD1 on 5 matching bases. Deletions cut 2 bases from V and 10 bases from J, with 12 bases between. The length of the CDR3 is 13 residues. Germline lookup yields CDR1 GTSNPN and CDR2 SVGIG (reference sequence). As DNA, the CDR3 is TGTGCCTGGAGTTTAGGGGCTAACTCACCCCTCCACTTT. It yields the protein CAWSLGANSPLHF. The full variable domain, completed using reference TRBV30 and TRBJ1-6, is SQTIHQWPATLVQPVGSPLSLECTVEGTSNPNLYWYRQAAGRGLQLLFYSVGIGQISSEVPQNLSASRPQDRQFILSSKKLLLSDSGFYLCAWSLGANSPLHFGNGTRLTVT.

The chain carries TRBV7-9 and TRBJ2-1; maybe TRBD2 (6 bases). The CDR3 consists of 14 residues. Germline CDR1 reads SEHNR; CDR2 reads FQNEAQ (reference sequence). Deletions cut 4 bases from V and 10 bases from J, with 17 bases between. CDR3 protein: CASSSFFVEGEQFF. The DNA for the CDR3 is TGTGCCAGCAGCTCTTTTTTCGTGGAGGGCGAGCAGTTCTTC.

This clone was found once. The rearrangement uses TRBV6-2 or TRBV6-3 and TRBJ2-2; 7 nucleotides line up with TRBD1. CDR3 size: 15 residues. The germline gives CDR1 MNHEY, CDR2 SVGEGT. V shed 4 bases, J shed 4 bases, and the junction held 6 bases outside the gene matches. Here the CDR3 reads CASSSVDRSTGELFF. As DNA, the CDR3 is TGTGCCAGCAGTTCCGTGGACAGGAGCACCGGGGAGCTGTTTTTT.

The chain employs TRBV5-1 and TRBJ2-7, with TRBD2 identical over 15 bases. This CDR3 region has 17 residues. Germline V gene lookup returns CDR1 SGHRS and CDR2 YFSETQ. Unmatched junction bases numbered 9, after V lost 4 bases and J lost 4 bases. The CDR3 nucleotides are TGCGCCAGCAGCGGACTACCGGGACTAGCGGGAGGATACGAGCAGTACTTC. It encodes CASSGLPGLAGGYEQYF. The full variable domain, its missing parts supplied by reference TRBV5-1 and TRBJ2-7, is KAGVTQTPRYLIKTRGQQVTLSCSPISGHRSVSWYQQTPGQGLQFLFEYFSETQRNKGNFPGRFSGRQFSNSRSEMNVSTLELGDSALYLCASSGLPGLAGGYEQYFGPGTRLTVT.